Listed here is a single T cell receptor beta chain. There is no known antigen for this receptor. No quality values exist for individual bases; no much larger clone is one base distant. Receptor libraries were prepared by the immunoSEQ multiplex PCR assay. The deep sequencing platform assayed 90,000 to 100,000 TCR templates per sample. Genomic DNA extracted from sorted T cells was the material used for TCRbeta CDR3 sequencing. As for the original processing: The R programming language was used for clonal analysis of the TCRbeta CDR3 data. Alloreactive CD4+ and CD8+ clones were defined by comparing unstimulated samples with post-reaction CFSE-low samples. By matching sequences to the repertoires of sorted unstimulated Treg and non-Treg cells, each alloreactive CD4+ clone was assigned a regulatory or non-regulatory origin. TCRdb re-hosts the immuneACCESS table, in-frame sequences only. Its copies lack some clones; in the studies checked, an unresolved V gene accounts for under half of them, and the cause for the rest is not known. Clone size and V and J calls were adopted from that table, with D and trimming inferred from the DNA. For this sample the table gives about 97,000 clones, of which approximately 90% were detected only once. The ten largest clones represent 1% to 1.3% of the sample.

Sorted unstimulated T cells and proliferating T cells recovered from mixed lymphocyte reactions were subjected to TCRbeta CDR3 sequencing. Fresh whole blood from fewer than 11 HLA-typed healthy donors was used to isolate PBMCs. Germline trimming amounts to 3 bases on V and 2 bases on J, with 4 as the count of junction bases outside the gene matches. Based on the germline V gene, the CDR1 and CDR2 sequences are SGHAT and FQNNGV. The CDR3 starts with the cysteine, ends with the phenylalanine, and has 14 residues. Only the CDR3 DNA stays, 42 bases, in frame from base 1. This sample was taken from a study of siplizumab effects on memory and regulatory T cells (dated by TCRdb to between 2018 and 2021). Study-level background: The study examined how the anti-CD2 antibody siplizumab affects alloreactive T-cell subsets in allogeneic mixed lymphocyte reactions built from human PBMCs. Overall study results and their limits: A naive or memory phenotype could not be assigned to roughly 80-97% of proliferating CD4+ or CD8+ clones. Of the alloreactive CD4+ clones that could be mapped, the Treg-derived share averaged approximately 69% with siplizumab compared with 25% to 30% in control reactions. No functional confirmation was obtained for the suppressive function of proliferating Tregs from siplizumab cultures. Because sequences below about 10^-5 frequency were poorly captured, only a minor fraction of alloreactive clones could be mapped to unstimulated subsets. Compared with memory T cells, unstimulated naive T cells appeared more diverse, and naive cells seemed to make a substantial contribution to the alloresponse. The cumulative frequency of alloreactive sequences that could be traced back to unstimulated CD4+ memory T cells was significantly reduced by siplizumab.

The chain uses TRBV11-2 and TRBJ2-7, and 7 junction bases match TRBD1. This TCR derives from a human donor in good health. What was sequenced was CD4+ T cells sorted from blood. Here the CDR3 is given as CASSFGTDTYEQYF. The DNA is as follows: TGTGCCAGCAGCTTTGGGACAGATACCTACGAGCAGTACTTC. Beyond the CDR3, the reference TRBV11-2 and TRBJ2-7 genes provide the residues; the full variable domain reads: EAGVAQSPRYKIIEKRQSVAFWCNPISGHATLYWYQQILGQGPKLLIQFQNNGVVDDSQLPKDRFSAERLKGVDSTLKIQPAKLEDSAVYLCASSFGTDTYEQYFGPGTRLTVT.